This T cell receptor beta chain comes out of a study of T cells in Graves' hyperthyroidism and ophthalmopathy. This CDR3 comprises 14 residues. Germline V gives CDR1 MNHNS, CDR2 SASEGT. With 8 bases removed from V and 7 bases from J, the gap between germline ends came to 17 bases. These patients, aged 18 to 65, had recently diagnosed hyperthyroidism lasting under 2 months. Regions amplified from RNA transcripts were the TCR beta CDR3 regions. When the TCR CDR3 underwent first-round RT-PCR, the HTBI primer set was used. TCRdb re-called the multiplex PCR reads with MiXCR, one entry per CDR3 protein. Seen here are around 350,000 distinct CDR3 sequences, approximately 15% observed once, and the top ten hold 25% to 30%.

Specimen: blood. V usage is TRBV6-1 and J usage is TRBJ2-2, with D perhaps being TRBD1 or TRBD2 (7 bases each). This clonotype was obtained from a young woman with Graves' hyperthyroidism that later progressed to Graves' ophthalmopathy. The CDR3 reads CASGRQGGGGELFF. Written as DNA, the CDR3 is TGTGCCAGCGGCCGACAGGGAGGGGGCGGGGAGCTGTTTTTT.